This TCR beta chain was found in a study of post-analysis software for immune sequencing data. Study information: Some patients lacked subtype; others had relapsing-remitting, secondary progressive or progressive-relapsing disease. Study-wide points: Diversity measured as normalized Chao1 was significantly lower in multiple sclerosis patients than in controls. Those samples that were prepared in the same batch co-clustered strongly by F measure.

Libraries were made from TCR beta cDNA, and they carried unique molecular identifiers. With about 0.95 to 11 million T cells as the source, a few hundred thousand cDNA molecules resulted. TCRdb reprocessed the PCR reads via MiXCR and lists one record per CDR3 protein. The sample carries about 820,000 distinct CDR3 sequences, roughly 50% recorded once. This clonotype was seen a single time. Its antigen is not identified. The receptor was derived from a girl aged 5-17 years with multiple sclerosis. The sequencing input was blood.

The CDR3 DNA reads as TGCGCCAGCAGCGGATTGGCCGGGACAGGGGTTGGAGAGCAGTACTTC. Translation: CASSGLAGTGVGEQYF. The chain joins TRBV5-1 to TRBJ2-7; 10 bases are shared with TRBD1. Germline trimming cut 4 bases from V and 7 bases from J; bases unmatched to any gene: 14. Germline CDR1 SGHRS, CDR2 YFSETQ. This CDR3 region has 16 residues.